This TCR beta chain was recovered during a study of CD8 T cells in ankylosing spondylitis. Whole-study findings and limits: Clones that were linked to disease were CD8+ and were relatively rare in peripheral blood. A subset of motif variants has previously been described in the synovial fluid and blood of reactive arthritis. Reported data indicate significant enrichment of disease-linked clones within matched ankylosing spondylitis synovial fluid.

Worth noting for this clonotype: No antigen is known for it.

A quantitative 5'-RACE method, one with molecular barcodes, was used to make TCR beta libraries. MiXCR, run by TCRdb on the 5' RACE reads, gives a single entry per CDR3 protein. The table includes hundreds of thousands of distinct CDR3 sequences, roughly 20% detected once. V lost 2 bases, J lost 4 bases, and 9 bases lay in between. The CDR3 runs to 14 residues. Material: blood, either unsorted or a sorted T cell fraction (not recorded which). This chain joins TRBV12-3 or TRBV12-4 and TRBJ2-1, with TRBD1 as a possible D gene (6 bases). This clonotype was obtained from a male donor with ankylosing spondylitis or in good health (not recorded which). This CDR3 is CASSLRTVYNEQFF. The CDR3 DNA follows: TGTGCCAGCAGTTTAAGGACAGTTTACAATGAGCAGTTCTTC.